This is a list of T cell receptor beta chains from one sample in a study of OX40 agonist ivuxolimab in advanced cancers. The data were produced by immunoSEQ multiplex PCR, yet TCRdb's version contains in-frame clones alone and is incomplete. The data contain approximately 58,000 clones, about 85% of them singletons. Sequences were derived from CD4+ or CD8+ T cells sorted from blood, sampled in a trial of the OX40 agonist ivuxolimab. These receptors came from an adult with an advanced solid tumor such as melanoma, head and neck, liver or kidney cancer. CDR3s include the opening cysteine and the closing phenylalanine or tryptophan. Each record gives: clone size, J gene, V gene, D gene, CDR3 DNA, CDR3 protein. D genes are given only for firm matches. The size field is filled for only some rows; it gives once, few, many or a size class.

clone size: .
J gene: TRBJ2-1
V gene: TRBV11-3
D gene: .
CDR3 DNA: TGTGCCAGCAGCTTAGGAGGGCAGGGACGACACCCCGGATTCGATGAGCAGTTCTTC
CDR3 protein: CASSLGGQGRHPGFDEQFF

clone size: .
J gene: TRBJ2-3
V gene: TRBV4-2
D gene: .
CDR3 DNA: TGTGCCAGCAGCCAAGACGGCTCCCTCGTTACGCAGTATTTT
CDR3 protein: CASSQDGSLVTQYF

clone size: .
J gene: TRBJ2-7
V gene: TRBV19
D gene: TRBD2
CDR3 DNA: TGTGCCAGTAGTATAGATCGTAGCGGGAGCTTGAACGAGCAGTACTTC
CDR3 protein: CASSIDRSGSLNEQYF

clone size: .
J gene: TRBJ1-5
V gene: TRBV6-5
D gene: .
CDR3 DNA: TGTGCCAGCAGTTACAGGGGGGATCAGCCCCAGCATTTT
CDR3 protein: CASSYRGDQPQHF

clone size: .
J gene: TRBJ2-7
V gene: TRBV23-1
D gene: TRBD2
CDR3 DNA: TGCGCCAGCATACGGGTACTAGCGGGAGGGCCCCCCTACGAGCAGTACTTC
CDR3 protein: CASIRVLAGGPPYEQYF

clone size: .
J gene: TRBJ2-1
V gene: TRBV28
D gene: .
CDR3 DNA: TGTGCCAGCAGTTTGACGGGGTACAATGAGCAGTTCTTC
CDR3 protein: CASSLTGYNEQFF

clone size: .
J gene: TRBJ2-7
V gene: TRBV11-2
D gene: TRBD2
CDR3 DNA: TGTGCCAGCAGCTTCGGTGGCGGGAGCTCCTACGAGCAGTACTTC
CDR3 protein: CASSFGGGSSYEQYF

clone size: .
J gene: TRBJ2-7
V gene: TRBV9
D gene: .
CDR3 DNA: TGTGCCAGCAGCCCCCGGGAGTATGGCTCCTACGAGCAGTACTTC
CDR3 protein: CASSPREYGSYEQYF

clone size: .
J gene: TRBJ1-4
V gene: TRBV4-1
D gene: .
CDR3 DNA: TGCGCCAGCAGCCAAGTCGGAGGAGCGGGAGAAAAACTGTTTTTT
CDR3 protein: CASSQVGGAGEKLFF

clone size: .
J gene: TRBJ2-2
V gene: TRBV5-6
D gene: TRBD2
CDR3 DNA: TGTGCCAGCAGCTTGGCGGGAGGGGAAATCGGGGAGCTGTTTTTT
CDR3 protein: CASSLAGGEIGELFF

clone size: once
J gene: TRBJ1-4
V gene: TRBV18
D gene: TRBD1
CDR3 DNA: TGTGCCAGCTCACTAAACAGGGGGCGCGGTGAAAAACTGTTTTTT
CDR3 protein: CASSLNRGRGEKLFF

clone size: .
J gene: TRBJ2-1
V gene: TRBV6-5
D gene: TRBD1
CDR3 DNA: TGTGCCACCCTCACAGGGGGTACGAATGAGCAGTTCTTC
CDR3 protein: CATLTGGTNEQFF

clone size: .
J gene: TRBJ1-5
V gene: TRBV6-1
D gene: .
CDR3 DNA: TGTGCCAGCAGTGAATATGGTTGGGGCAATCAGCCCCAGCATTTT
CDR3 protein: CASSEYGWGNQPQHF

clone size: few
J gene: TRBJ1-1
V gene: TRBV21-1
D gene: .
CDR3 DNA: TGTGCCAGCAGCAAAGGGAGAGTTTCGGACACTGAAGCTTTCTTT
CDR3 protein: CASSKGRVSDTEAFF

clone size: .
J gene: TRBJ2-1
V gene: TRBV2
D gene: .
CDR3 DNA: TGTGCCAAGGGGCGCCGGGACAATGAGCAGTTCTTC
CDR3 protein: CAKGRRDNEQFF

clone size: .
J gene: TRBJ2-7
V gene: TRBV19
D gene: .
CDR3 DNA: TGTGCCAGTAGCACAGGGCCATATTCGGAGCAGTACTTC
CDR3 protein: CASSTGPYSEQYF

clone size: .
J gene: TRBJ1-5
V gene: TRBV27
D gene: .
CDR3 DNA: TGTGCCAGCAGTTCAGGGAACAATCAGCCCCAGCATTTT
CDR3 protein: CASSSGNNQPQHF

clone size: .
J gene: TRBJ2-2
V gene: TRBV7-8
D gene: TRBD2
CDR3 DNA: TGTGCCAGCAGCTCGCTGACTAGCGGGAGAAAGAACACCGGGGAGCTGTTTTTT
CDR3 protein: CASSSLTSGRKNTGELFF

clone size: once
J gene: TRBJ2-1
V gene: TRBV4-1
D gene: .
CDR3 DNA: TGCGCCAGCAAGGAGTCAGGAGCCTACAATGAGCAGTTCTTC
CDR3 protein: CASKESGAYNEQFF

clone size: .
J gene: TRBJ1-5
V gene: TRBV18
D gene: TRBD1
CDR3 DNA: TGTGCCAGCTCACCAATTGGGACAGACCTTAGGAGCAATCAGCCCCAGCATTTT
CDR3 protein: CASSPIGTDLRSNQPQHF

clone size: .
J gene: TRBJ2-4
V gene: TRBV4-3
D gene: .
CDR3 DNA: TGCGCCAGCAGCCAAGACCGGGCCAAAAACATTCAGTACTTC
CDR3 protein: CASSQDRAKNIQYF

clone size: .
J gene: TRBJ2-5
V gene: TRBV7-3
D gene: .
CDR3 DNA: TGTGCCAGCAGCTTATTCGGCGGGATGGGAGAAGAGACCCAGTACTTC
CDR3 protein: CASSLFGGMGEETQYF

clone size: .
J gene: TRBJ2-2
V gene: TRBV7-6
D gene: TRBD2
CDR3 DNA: TGTGCCAGCACCGACCCGGAAGCGGGATCCGGGGAGCTGTTTTTT
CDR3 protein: CASTDPEAGSGELFF